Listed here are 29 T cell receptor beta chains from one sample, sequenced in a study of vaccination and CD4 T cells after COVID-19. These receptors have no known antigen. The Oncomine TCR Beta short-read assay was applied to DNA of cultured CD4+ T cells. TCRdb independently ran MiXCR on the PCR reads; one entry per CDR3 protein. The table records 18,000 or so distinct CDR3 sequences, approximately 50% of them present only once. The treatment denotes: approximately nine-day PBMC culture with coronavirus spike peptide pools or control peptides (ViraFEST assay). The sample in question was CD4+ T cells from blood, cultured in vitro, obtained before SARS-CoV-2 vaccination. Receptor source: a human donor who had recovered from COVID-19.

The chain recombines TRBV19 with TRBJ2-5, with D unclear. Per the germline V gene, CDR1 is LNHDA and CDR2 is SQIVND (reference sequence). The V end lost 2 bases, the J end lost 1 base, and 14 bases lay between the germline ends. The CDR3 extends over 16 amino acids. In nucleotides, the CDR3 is TGTGCCAGTAGTATATCGACTGGACCAACCCAAGAGACCCAGTACTTC. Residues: CASSISTGPTQETQYF.

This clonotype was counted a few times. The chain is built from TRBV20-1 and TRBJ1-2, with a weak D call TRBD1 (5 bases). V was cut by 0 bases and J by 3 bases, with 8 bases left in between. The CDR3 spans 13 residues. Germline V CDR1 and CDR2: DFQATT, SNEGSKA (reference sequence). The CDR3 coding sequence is TGCAGTGCTAGAGATCTAGGGGACTATGGCTACACCTTC. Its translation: CSARDLGDYGYTF.

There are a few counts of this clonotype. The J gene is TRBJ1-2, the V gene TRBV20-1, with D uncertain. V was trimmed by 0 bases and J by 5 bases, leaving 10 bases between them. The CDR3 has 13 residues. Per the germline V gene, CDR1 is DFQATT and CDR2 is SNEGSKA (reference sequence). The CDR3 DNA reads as TGCAGTGCTAGAGATTATCGGGCGTATGGCTACACCTTC. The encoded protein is CSARDYRAYGYTF.

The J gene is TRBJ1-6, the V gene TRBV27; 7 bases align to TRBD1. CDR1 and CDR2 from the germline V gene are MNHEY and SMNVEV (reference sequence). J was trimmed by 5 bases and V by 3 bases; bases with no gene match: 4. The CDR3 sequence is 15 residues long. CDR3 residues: CASSFRDRDNSPLHF. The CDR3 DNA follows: TGTGCCAGCAGTTTCCGGGACAGAGATAATTCACCCCTCCACTTT.

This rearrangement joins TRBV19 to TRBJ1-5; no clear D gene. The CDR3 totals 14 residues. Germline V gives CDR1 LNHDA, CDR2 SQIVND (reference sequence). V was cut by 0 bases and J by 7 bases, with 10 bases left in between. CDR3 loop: CASSIEHGGQPQHF. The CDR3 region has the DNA TGTGCCAGTAGTATAGAACACGGAGGCCAGCCCCAGCATTTT.

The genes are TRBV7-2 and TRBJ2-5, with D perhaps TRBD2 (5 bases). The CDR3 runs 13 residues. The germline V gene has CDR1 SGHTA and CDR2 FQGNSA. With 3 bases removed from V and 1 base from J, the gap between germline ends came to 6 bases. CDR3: CASSFGVQETQYF. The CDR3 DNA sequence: TGTGCCAGCAGCTTCGGGGTCCAAGAGACCCAGTACTTC.

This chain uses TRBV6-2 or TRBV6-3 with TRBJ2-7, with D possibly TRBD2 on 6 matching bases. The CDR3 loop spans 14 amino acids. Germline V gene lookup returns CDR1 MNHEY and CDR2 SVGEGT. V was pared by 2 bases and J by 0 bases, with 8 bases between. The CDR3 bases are TGTGCCAGCAGTTACGGGACTGACTCCTACGAGCAGTACTTC. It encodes CASSYGTDSYEQYF.

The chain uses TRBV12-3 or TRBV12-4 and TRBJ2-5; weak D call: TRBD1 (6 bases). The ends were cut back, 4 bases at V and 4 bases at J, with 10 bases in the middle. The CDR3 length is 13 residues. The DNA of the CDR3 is TGTGCCAGCAGTTCCCAAGGGGGAGAGACCCAGTACTTC. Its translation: CASSSQGGETQYF.

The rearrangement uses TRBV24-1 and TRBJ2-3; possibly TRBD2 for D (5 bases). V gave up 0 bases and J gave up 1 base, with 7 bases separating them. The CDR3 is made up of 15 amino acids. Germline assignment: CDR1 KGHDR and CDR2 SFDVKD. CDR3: CATSDLQRGTDTQYF. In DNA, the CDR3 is TGTGCCACCAGTGATTTGCAGAGGGGCACAGATACGCAGTATTTT.

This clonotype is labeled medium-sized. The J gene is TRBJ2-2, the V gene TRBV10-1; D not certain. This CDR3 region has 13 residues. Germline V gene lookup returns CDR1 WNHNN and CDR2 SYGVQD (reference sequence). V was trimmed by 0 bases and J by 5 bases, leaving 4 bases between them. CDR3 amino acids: CASSESGTGELFF. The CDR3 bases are TGCGCCAGCAGTGAGTCAGGGACCGGGGAGCTGTTTTTT.

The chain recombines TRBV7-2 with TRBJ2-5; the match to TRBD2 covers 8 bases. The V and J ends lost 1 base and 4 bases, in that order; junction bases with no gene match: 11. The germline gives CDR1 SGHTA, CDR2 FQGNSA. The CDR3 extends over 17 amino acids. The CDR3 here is CASSLVEGTRRPETQYF. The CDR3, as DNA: TGTGCCAGCAGCTTAGTTGAAGGGACTAGGAGGCCAGAGACCCAGTACTTC.

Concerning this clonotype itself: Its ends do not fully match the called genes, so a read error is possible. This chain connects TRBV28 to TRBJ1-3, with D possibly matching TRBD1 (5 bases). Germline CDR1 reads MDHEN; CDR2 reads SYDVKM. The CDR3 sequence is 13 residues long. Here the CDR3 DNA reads TGTGCCAGCAGGCAGGGCTCTGGAAGCACCATATATTTT. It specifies CASRQGSGSTIYF.

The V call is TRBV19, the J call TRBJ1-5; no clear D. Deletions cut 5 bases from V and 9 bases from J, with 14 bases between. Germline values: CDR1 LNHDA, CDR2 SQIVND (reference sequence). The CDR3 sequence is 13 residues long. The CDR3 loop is CASSLETLGPQHF. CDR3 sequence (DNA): TGTGCCAGTAGTTTGGAGACTTTGGGGCCCCAGCATTTT.

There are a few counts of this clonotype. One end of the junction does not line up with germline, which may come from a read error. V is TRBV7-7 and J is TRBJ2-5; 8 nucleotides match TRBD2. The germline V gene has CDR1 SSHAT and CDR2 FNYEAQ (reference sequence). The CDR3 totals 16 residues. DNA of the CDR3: TGTGCTAGCAGCTTAGATGGTAGCGGGGCCCAAGAGACCCAGTACTTC. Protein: CASSLDGSGAQETQYF.

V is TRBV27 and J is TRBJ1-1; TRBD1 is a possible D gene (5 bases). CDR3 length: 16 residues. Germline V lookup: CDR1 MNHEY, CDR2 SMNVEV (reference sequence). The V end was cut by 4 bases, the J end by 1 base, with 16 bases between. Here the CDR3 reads CASSSTTAPTNTEAFF. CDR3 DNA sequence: TGTGCCAGCAGTTCGACGACAGCTCCAACGAACACTGAAGCTTTCTTT.

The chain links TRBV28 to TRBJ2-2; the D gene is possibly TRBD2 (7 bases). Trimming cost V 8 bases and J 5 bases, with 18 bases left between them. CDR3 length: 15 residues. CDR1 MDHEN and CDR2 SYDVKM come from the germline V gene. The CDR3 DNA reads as TGTGCCAGCGGAAGGGGGGGCGCGGGGACCGGGGAGCTGTTTTTT. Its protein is CASGRGGAGTGELFF.

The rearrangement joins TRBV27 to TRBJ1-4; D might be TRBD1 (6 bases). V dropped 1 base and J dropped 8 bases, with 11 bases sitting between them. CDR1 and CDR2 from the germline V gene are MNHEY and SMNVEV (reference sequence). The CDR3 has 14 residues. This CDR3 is CASSLFGTMEKLFF. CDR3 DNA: TGTGCCAGCAGTTTATTCGGGACAATGGAAAAACTGTTTTTT. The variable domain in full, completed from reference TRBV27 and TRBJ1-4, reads EAQVTQNPRYLITVTGKKLTVTCSQNMNHEYMSWYRQDPGLGLRQIYYSMNVEVTDKGDVPEGYKVSRKEKRNFPLILESPSPNQTSLYFCASSLFGTMEKLFFGSGTQLSVL.

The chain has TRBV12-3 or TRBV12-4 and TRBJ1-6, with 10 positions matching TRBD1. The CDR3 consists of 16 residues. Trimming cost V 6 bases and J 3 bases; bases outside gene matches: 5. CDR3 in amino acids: CASSPGQGFYNSPLHF. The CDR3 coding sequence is TGTGCCAGCAGCCCGGGACAGGGGTTCTATAATTCACCCCTCCACTTT.

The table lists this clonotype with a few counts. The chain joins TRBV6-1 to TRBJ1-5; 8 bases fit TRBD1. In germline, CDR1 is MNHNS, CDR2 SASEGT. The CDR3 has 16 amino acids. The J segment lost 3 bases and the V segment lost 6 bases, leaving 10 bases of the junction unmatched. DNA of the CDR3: TGTGCCAGCAGCTTAGGACAGGGTGGGCTCAATCAGCCCCAGCATTTT. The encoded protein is CASSLGQGGLNQPQHF.

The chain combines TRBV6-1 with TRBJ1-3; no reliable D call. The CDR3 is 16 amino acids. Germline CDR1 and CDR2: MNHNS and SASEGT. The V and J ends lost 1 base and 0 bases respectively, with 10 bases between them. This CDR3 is CASSEDGRLSGNTIYF. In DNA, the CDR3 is TGTGCCAGCAGTGAAGACGGACGGCTCTCTGGAAACACCATATATTTT.

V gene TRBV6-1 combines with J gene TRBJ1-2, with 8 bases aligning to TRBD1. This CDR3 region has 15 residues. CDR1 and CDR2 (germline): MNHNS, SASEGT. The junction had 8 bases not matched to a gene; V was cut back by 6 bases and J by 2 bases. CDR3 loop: CASSDLRQGNYGYTF. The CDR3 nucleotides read TGTGCCAGCAGCGACCTAAGACAGGGGAACTATGGCTACACCTTC.

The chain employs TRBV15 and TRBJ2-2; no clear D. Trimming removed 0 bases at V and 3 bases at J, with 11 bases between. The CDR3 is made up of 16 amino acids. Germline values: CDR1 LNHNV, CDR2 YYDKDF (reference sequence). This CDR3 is CATSRDHFSYTGELFF. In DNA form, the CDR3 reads TGTGCCACCAGCAGAGATCACTTCAGCTACACCGGGGAGCTGTTTTTT.

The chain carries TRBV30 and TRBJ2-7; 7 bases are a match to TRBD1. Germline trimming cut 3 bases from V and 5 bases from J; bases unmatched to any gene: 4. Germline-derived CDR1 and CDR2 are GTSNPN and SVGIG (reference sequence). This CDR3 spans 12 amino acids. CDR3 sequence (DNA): TGTGCCTGGAGACAGGGGCAGAACGAGCAGTACTTC. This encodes CAWRQGQNEQYF.

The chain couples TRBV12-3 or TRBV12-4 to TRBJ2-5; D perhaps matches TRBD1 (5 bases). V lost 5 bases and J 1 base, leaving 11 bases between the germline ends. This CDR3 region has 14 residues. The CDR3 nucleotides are TGTGCCAGCAGTCAAAGACAGAGCCAAGAGACCCAGTACTTC. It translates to CASSQRQSQETQYF.

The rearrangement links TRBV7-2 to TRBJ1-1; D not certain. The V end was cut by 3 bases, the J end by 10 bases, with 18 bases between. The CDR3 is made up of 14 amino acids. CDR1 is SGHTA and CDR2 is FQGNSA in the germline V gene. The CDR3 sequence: CASSFIRTPGGAFF. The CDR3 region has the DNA TGTGCCAGCAGCTTTATTAGGACTCCTGGTGGAGCTTTCTTT.

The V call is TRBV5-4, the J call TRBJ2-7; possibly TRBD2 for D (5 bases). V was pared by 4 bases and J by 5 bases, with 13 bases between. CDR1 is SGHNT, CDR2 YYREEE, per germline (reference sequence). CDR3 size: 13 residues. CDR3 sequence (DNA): TGTGCCAGCAGCGAAGTACTAGTAAACGAGCAGTACTTC. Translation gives CASSEVLVNEQYF.

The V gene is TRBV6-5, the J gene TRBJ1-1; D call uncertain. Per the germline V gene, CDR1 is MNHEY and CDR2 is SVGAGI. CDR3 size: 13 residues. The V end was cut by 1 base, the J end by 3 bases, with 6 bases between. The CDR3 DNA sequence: TGTGCCAGCAGTTACTATATTGACACTGAAGCTTTCTTT. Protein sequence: CASSYYIDTEAFF.

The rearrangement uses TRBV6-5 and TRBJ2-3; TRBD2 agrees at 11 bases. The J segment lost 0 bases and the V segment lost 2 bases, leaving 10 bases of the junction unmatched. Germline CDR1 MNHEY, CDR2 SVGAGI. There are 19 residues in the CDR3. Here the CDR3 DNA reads TGTGCCAGCAGTTACCCTCTAATCGGGACTAGCGGTAGCACAGATACGCAGTATTTT. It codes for CASSYPLIGTSGSTDTQYF.

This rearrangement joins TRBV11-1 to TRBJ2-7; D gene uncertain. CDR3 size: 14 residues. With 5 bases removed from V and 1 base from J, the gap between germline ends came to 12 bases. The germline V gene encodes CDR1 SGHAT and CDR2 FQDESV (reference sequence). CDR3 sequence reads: CASSQQTGSYEQYF. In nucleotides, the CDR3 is TGTGCCAGCAGCCAACAGACCGGTTCCTACGAGCAGTACTTC.